The present T cell receptor beta chain was sequenced within a study of blood T cells in healthy people across ages. About this clonotype itself: As yet, its antigen is unknown.

V lost 5 bases and J lost 7, with 20 bases in between. The CDR3 extends over 15 amino acids. A sample-barcoded 5' primer and a J-beta primer mix were used in a second PCR of about 7 to 12 cycles. TCRdb reanalysed the 5' RACE reads using MiXCR and keeps one entry per CDR3 protein. The table includes fewer than 750,000 distinct CDR3 sequences, roughly 43% detected once. Findings and caveats of the study: Considered underestimates were the diversity estimates obtained from one million T cells. Not knowing donor CMV status may have confounded expanded clonotype changes.

The material sequenced was blood. This TCR was recovered from an older man in good health. The rearrangement uses TRBV12-3 or TRBV12-4 and TRBJ1-2, with D tentatively TRBD1 (5 bases). For the CDR3, the DNA is TGTGCCAGCAGTCACCAACCCGGGGGTCTGCGTGGCTACACCTTC. Translated: CASSHQPGGLRGYTF.